The following is a T cell receptor (beta chain) sequence with its context. Assay used: immunoSEQ multiplex PCR; TCRdb lists only in-frame clones, some missing. The sample contains around 57,000 clones, around 92% of which appear only once. The sample originates from a study of T cell changes during pregnancy in multiple sclerosis. Source: peripheral blood, taken after pregnancy. This receptor was taken from a female donor in good health, enrolled as a control in a pregnancy study.

The CDR3 reads CASSDLGTMNTEAFF. CDR3 DNA: TGTGCCAGCAGTGATCTAGGGACAATGAACACTGAAGCTTTCTTT. V gene TRBV6-1 combines with J gene TRBJ1-1; TRBD1 might be the D (6 bases). Trimming took off 3 bases at V and 0 bases at J, with 11 bases between the two ends. The CDR3 extends over 15 amino acids. Germline V gene data show CDR1 as MNHNS and CDR2 as SASEGT.